This T cell receptor beta chain was sequenced during a study of Tregs in tolerant kidney transplant recipients. Produced via immunoSEQ multiplex PCR; TCRdb's table is partial and in-frame only. The sample holds approximately 65,000 clones, over 80% seen once. This clonotype was obtained from a human donor in good health. The material sequenced was CD4+ T cells from blood.

The CDR3: CSVSGILNYGYTF. The CDR3 coding sequence is TGCAGCGTTTCCGGGATACTTAACTATGGCTACACCTTC. The chain couples TRBV29-1 to TRBJ1-2; no definite D call. The CDR3 loop spans 13 amino acids. Trimming left V 5 bases short and J 1 base short, with 11 bases between. Looked up from germline, CDR1 is SQVTM and CDR2 is ANQGSEA.